The 16 T cell receptor beta chains reported below all come from one sample, sequenced in a study of OX40 agonist ivuxolimab in advanced cancers. Generated by immunoSEQ multiplex PCR, the TCRdb table keeps only in-frame clones and is missing some. The data show about 34,000 clones, around 83% seen once. The source was CD4+ or CD8+ T cells sorted from blood, collected in a trial of the OX40 agonist ivuxolimab. These receptors all come from an adult with an advanced solid tumor such as melanoma, head and neck, liver or kidney cancer.

This chain links TRBV28 with TRBJ2-7; D not certain. There are 13 residues in the CDR3. CDR1 MDHEN and CDR2 SYDVKM come from the germline V gene. V was pared by 3 bases and J by 0 bases, with 6 bases between. The CDR3 protein is CASSLTVSYEQYF. DNA of the CDR3: TGTGCCAGCAGTTTGACGGTCTCCTACGAGCAGTACTTC. The complete variable domain, with remaining parts taken from reference TRBV28 and TRBJ2-7, reads DVKVTQSSRYLVKRTGEKVFLECVQDMDHENMFWYRQDPGLGLRLIYFSYDVKMKEKGDIPEGYSVSREKKERFSLILESASTNQTSMYLCASSLTVSYEQYFGPGTRLTVT.

The CDR3 sequence is CASSLSPGQPSYEQYF. For the CDR3, the DNA is TGTGCCAGCAGTTTATCACCGGGACAGCCCTCCTACGAGCAGTACTTC. The chain is built from TRBV27 and TRBJ2-7; 7 bases are a match to TRBD1. V was clipped by 0 bases and J by 0 bases; unmatched bases: 5. The CDR3 length is 16 residues. The germline V gene encodes CDR1 MNHEY and CDR2 SMNVEV (reference sequence).

The chain couples TRBV7-9 to TRBJ1-1; 8 bases map to TRBD1. Germline trimming cut 4 bases from V and 1 base from J; bases unmatched to any gene: 8. CDR1 and CDR2 (germline): SEHNR, FQNEAQ (reference sequence). CDR3 size: 16 residues. In DNA form, the CDR3 reads TGTGCCAGCAGCTCTGCAGACAGGGGTGGGAACACTGAAGCTTTCTTT. Translating gives CASSSADRGGNTEAFF.

The V call is TRBV19, the J call TRBJ2-7, with TRBD2 matching 10 bases. The germline V gene has CDR1 LNHDA and CDR2 SQIVND (reference sequence). V was pared by 1 base and J by 4 bases, with 4 bases of the junction left unmatched. This CDR3 contains 15 residues. CDR3 nucleotides: TGTGCCAGTAGTATAGCCCCTAGCGGGAGTTACGAGCAGTACTTC. As protein: CASSIAPSGSYEQYF. The variable domain in full, with the rest retrieved from reference TRBV19 and TRBJ2-7, is DGGITQSPKYLFRKEGQNVTLSCEQNLNHDAMYWYRQDPGQGLRLIYYSQIVNDFQKGDIAEGYSVSREKKESFPLTVTSAQKNPTAFYLCASSIAPSGSYEQYFGPGTRLTVT.

The chain joins TRBV5-1 to TRBJ2-1; no clear D. Germline V gene lookup returns CDR1 SGHRS and CDR2 YFSETQ. This CDR3 has 14 residues. CDR3 in amino acids: CSSTPMGTYNEQFF. CDR3 nucleotides: TGCTCCTCGACCCCAATGGGAACCTACAATGAGCAGTTCTTC.

The rearrangement joins TRBV4-1 to TRBJ1-2; the D gene is possibly TRBD1 (6 bases). The germline V gene has CDR1 MGHRA and CDR2 YSYEKL. CDR3 length: 14 amino acids. Trimming took off 7 bases at V and 8 bases at J, with 20 bases between the two ends. This CDR3 reads CASNPFLGAEGYTF. The DNA for the CDR3 is TGCGCCAGCAACCCGTTTTTGGGGGCGGAGGGCTACACCTTC.

This clone was detected only once. The rearrangement joins TRBV4-1 to TRBJ1-2, with D perhaps TRBD1 (6 bases). Per the germline V gene, CDR1 is MGHRA and CDR2 is YSYEKL. CDR3 length: 16 amino acids. The V and J ends lost 0 bases and 3 bases respectively, with 14 bases between them. CDR3 protein: CASSQDRRGTDYGYTF. CDR3 bases: TGCGCCAGCAGCCAAGACCGTAGGGGGACCGACTATGGCTACACCTTC.

The chain joins TRBV9 to TRBJ2-1; D is undetermined. The germline gives CDR1 SGDLS, CDR2 YYNGEE. The CDR3 covers 15 residues. Trimming shortened V by 4 bases and J by 5 bases, and 16 bases separated the two germline ends. The DNA for the CDR3 is TGTGCCAGCAGCCCCTCTGGAGTCTTGAACAATGAGCAGTTCTTC. It encodes CASSPSGVLNNEQFF.

This clone has just a few counts. The chain recombines TRBV15 with TRBJ2-3; 9 nucleotides match TRBD2. Germline V lookup: CDR1 LNHNV, CDR2 YYDKDF (reference sequence). CDR3 length equals 17 residues. V was pared by 0 bases and J by 4 bases, with 8 bases of the junction left unmatched. The CDR3 protein is CATSRDGGAGGADTQYF. Written as DNA, the CDR3 is TGTGCCACCAGCAGAGATGGGGGAGCGGGAGGAGCAGATACGCAGTATTTT.

The chain joins TRBV30 to TRBJ1-1; D unresolved. This CDR3 region has 11 residues. Germline V gene lookup returns CDR1 GTSNPN and CDR2 SVGIG (reference sequence). Trimming took off 5 bases at V and 4 bases at J, with 8 bases between the two ends. Here the CDR3 reads CAWGVRTEAFF. The CDR3 bases are TGTGCCTGGGGAGTCCGCACTGAAGCTTTCTTT.

The chain joins TRBV7-9 to TRBJ2-7; 11 nucleotides agree with TRBD1. The germline gives CDR1 SEHNR, CDR2 FQNEAQ (reference sequence). The CDR3 spans 15 residues. J gave up 3 bases and V 5 bases, and 6 bases lay outside the gene matches. CDR3 residues: CASSILGTGGYEQYF. For the CDR3, the DNA is TGTGCCAGCAGCATACTCGGGACAGGGGGCTACGAGCAGTACTTC. Based on the CDR3 plus reference TRBV7-9 and TRBJ2-7, the full variable domain is DTGVSQNPRHKITKRGQNVTFRCDPISEHNRLYWYRQTLGQGPEFLTYFQNEAQLEKSRLLSDRFSAERPKGSFSTLEIQRTEQGDSAMYLCASSILGTGGYEQYFGPGTRLTVT.

This sequence joins TRBV27 and TRBJ2-5; 10 bases are shared with TRBD1. The CDR3 totals 15 residues. With V trimmed by 5 bases and J by 4 bases, 7 bases remained unmatched. CDR1 is MNHEY, CDR2 SMNVEV, per germline (reference sequence). In nucleotides, the CDR3 is TGTGCCAGCAGTCCTGGGACAGGGGCGGGAGAGACCCAGTACTTC. Encoded protein: CASSPGTGAGETQYF.

The chain couples TRBV7-2 to TRBJ2-5; 9 bases map to TRBD2. Germline lookup yields CDR1 SGHTA and CDR2 FQGNSA. The CDR3 has 14 amino acids. V shed 6 bases and J 2 bases; nucleotides not matched to a gene: 4. The CDR3 nucleotides are TGTGCCAGCAGGCGGCTAGCGGGACAAGAGACCCAGTACTTC. Amino acids: CASRRLAGQETQYF.

This chain joins TRBV7-6 and TRBJ1-6; D is unclear. The germline gives CDR1 SGHVS, CDR2 FNYEAQ. This CDR3 is built from 13 residues. V gave up 1 base and J gave up 6 bases, with 4 bases separating them. CDR3 protein: CASSLDANSPLHF. DNA for the CDR3: TGTGCCAGCAGCTTAGACGCTAATTCACCCCTCCACTTT. Using reference TRBV7-6 and TRBJ1-6 for the parts outside the CDR3, the full variable domain is GAGVSQSPRYKVTKRGQDVALRCDPISGHVSLYWYRQALGQGPEFLTYFNYEAQQDKSGLPNDRFSAERPEGSISTLTIQRTEQRDSAMYRCASSLDANSPLHFGNGTRLTVT.

J is TRBJ2-5 and V is TRBV30; D might be TRBD1 or TRBD2, each matching 5 bases. Germline CDR1 GTSNPN, CDR2 SVGIG (reference sequence). V gave up 5 bases and J gave up 1 base, with 17 bases separating them. The CDR3 totals 15 residues. The CDR3 sequence: CAWDRDGTLQETQYF. The CDR3 coding sequence is TGTGCCTGGGACCGGGACGGAACCCTCCAAGAGACCCAGTACTTC.

This clone was recorded a few times. The V and J genes are TRBV7-9 and TRBJ2-3; D gene uncertain. The CDR3 consists of 15 residues. CDR1 is SEHNR, CDR2 FQNEAQ, per germline (reference sequence). The germline V and J ends were trimmed by 1 base and 2 bases, with 10 bases remaining between them. The CDR3 loop reads CASSLGTTNTDTQYF. The CDR3 DNA sequence: TGTGCCAGCAGCTTAGGGACGACCAACACAGATACGCAGTATTTT.